In its sample, the clone carrying this T cell receptor (beta chain) was seen a few times. Its antigen is unidentified. This sample was included in a study of CD8 T cells in ankylosing spondylitis. Points from the study as a whole: For ankylosing spondylitis blood, a TCR beta motif of about eight highly homologous variants appeared characteristic.

Germline trimming cut 4 bases from V and 8 bases from J; bases unmatched to any gene: 9. Germline CDR1 is DFQATT and CDR2 is SNEGSKA (reference sequence). CDR3 length: 13 residues. In TCRdb, the 5' RACE reads were re-called with MiXCR into one record per CDR3 protein. The sample contains more than 650,000 distinct CDR3 sequences, about an eighth of which appear only once. The receptor comes from a male donor with ankylosing spondylitis. J is TRBJ2-3 and V is TRBV20-1, with 7 bases that match TRBD2. The sequenced sample was blood, either unsorted or a sorted T cell fraction (not recorded which). CDR3 DNA sequence: TGCAGTGCTACAGGAGGGAGGGTAGCTACGCAGTATTTT. Its protein product is CSATGGRVATQYF.